These 25 T cell receptor beta chains originate from one sample sequenced in a study of T-cell reconstitution after alpha-beta-depleted transplantation in children. The authors prepared the TCRbeta library with unique molecular identifiers. TCRdb independently ran MiXCR on the PCR reads; one entry per CDR3 protein. This repertoire shows about 360,000 distinct CDR3 sequences, approximately 12% found once; its top ten account for over 3.5%. Sequencing was performed on PBMCs, taken from the stem cell graft. The receptors here all came from a human donor who donated a stem cell graft to a child with Fanconi anemia.

The V and J genes are TRBV5-1 and TRBJ2-1; D is undetermined. The V and J ends lost 2 bases and 8 bases respectively, with 11 bases between them. The germline V gene encodes CDR1 SGHRS and CDR2 YFSETQ. The CDR3 covers 13 residues. CDR3 sequence reads: CASSFGIIHEQFF. The CDR3 DNA reads TGCGCCAGCAGCTTTGGTATCATCCATGAGCAGTTCTTC.

This clonotype has a count of ten or more. The chain employs TRBV5-1 and TRBJ2-7; TRBD1 is a possible D gene (6 bases). The germline gives CDR1 SGHRS, CDR2 YFSETQ. V lost 0 bases and J 4 bases, leaving 11 bases between the germline ends. The CDR3 contains 14 residues. CDR3 sequence reads: CASSLAGHPYEQYV. In DNA form, the CDR3 reads TGCGCCAGCAGCTTGGCGGGACATCCTTACGAGCAGTACGTC.

This clonotype was seen repeatedly, ten times or more. The chain links TRBV11-2 to TRBJ2-3; 12 bases fit TRBD2. J was trimmed by 1 base and V by 5 bases; bases with no gene match: 4. The CDR3 length is 16 residues. CDR1 SGHAT and CDR2 FQNNGV come from the germline V gene. CDR3 in DNA: TGTGCCAGCAGCCCCCGACTAGCGGGGGGCACAGATACGCAGTATTTT. This sequence encodes CASSPRLAGGTDTQYF.

The chain employs TRBV7-9 and TRBJ2-3, with D perhaps TRBD1 (6 bases). The CDR3 totals 15 residues. V was cut by 5 bases and J by 5 bases, with 17 bases left in between. CDR1 is SEHNR, CDR2 FQNEAQ, per germline (reference sequence). The CDR3 here is CASSPRGGFGDTQYF. CDR3 DNA sequence: TGTGCCAGCAGCCCCAGAGGGGGATTTGGAGATACGCAGTATTTT. Full variable domain (remainder filled in from reference TRBV7-9 and TRBJ2-3): DTGVSQNPRHKITKRGQNVTFRCDPISEHNRLYWYRQTLGQGPEFLTYFQNEAQLEKSRLLSDRFSAERPKGSFSTLEIQRTEQGDSAMYLCASSPRGGFGDTQYFGPGTRLTVL.

This chain joins TRBV18 and TRBJ2-5; D not resolved. Per the germline V gene, CDR1 is KGHSH and CDR2 is LQKENI. V was pared by 3 bases and J by 0 bases, with 5 bases between. There are 13 residues in the CDR3. CDR3 DNA sequence: TGTGCCAGCTCACCGGTCTACCAAGAGACCCAGTACTTC. It yields the protein CASSPVYQETQYF.

The chain has TRBV11-2 and TRBJ2-7, with TRBD2 identical over 8 bases. This CDR3 is built from 15 residues. Germline V gives CDR1 SGHAT, CDR2 FQNNGV. The J segment lost 4 bases and the V segment lost 2 bases, leaving 7 bases of the junction unmatched. This CDR3 is CASSLRLAGPYEQYV. In DNA form, the CDR3 reads TGTGCCAGCAGCTTACGGCTAGCGGGTCCTTACGAGCAGTACGTC.

The chain links TRBV6-5 to TRBJ1-1; perhaps TRBD1 as D (5 bases). CDR1 MNHEY and CDR2 SVGAGI come from the germline V gene. The CDR3 is made up of 12 amino acids. The germline V and J ends were trimmed by 10 bases and 4 bases, with 13 bases remaining between them. This CDR3 is CATFVGTTEAFF. In DNA form, the CDR3 reads TGTGCCACCTTCGTGGGGACCACTGAAGCTTTCTTT.

This clonotype showed up many times. V and J are TRBV12-3 or TRBV12-4 and TRBJ1-2, with unresolved D. Trimming cost V 4 bases and J 7 bases, with 19 bases left between them. This CDR3 contains 15 residues. CDR3 sequence: CASSYDAEDIGGYTF. The CDR3 nucleotides read TGTGCCAGCAGTTACGACGCGGAAGATATCGGTGGCTACACCTTC.

The chain recombines TRBV12-3 or TRBV12-4 with TRBJ1-4; maybe TRBD1 (6 bases). The CDR3 length is 15 residues. Trimming pared 5 bases from V and 6 bases from J, leaving 16 bases between. This CDR3 is CASSPNGAGDEKLFF. The CDR3 bases are TGTGCCAGCAGTCCGAACGGGGCAGGGGATGAAAAACTGTTTTTT.

The J gene is TRBJ1-2, the V gene TRBV28, with D unclear. Trimming left V 6 bases short and J 4 bases short, with 15 bases between. This CDR3 spans 14 amino acids. Germline loops: CDR1 MDHEN, CDR2 SYDVKM. CDR3 region: CASSTKWGGYGYTF. The CDR3 nucleotides are TGTGCCAGCAGCACAAAGTGGGGAGGCTATGGCTACACCTTC.

The chain carries TRBV11-2 and TRBJ2-3, with a possible D match to TRBD2 (7 bases). The CDR3 is 15 amino acids. Looked up from germline, CDR1 is SGHAT and CDR2 is FQNNGV. V lost 3 bases and J lost 4, with 14 bases in between. This CDR3 is CASSFIQGRADTQYF. The CDR3 DNA follows: TGTGCCAGCAGCTTCATCCAGGGGAGGGCAGATACGCAGTATTTT.

At least ten counts were recorded for this clonotype. The CDR3 protein is CASSLEPGPSTDTQYF. The CDR3 DNA reads TGCGCCAGCAGCTTGGAACCGGGGCCTAGCACAGATACGCAGTATTTT. The chain has TRBV5-1 and TRBJ2-3; D tentatively reads TRBD1 or TRBD2 (5 bases each). There are 16 residues in the CDR3. The V end was cut by 0 bases, the J end by 0 bases, with 11 bases between. Germline V gene data show CDR1 as SGHRS and CDR2 as YFSETQ.

This clonotype was counted many times. V is TRBV4-2 and J is TRBJ2-1; 9 bases line up with TRBD1. The CDR3 sequence is 15 residues long. Germline values: CDR1 LGHNA, CDR2 YNFKEQ. V was clipped by 3 bases and J by 9 bases; unmatched bases: 9. CDR3 residues: CASSQTGTGRIEQFF. The DNA of the CDR3 is TGTGCCAGCAGCCAGACCGGGACAGGGCGCATTGAGCAGTTCTTC.

This clonotype showed up just a few times. The chain has TRBV25-1 and TRBJ1-5, with 9 bases fitting TRBD1. J lost 6 bases, V lost 4 bases, and 7 bases had no gene match. There are 15 residues in the CDR3. Germline V gene sequence: CDR1 MGHDK, CDR2 SYGVNS. The chain's CDR3 is CASSARGTGSQPQHF. For the CDR3, the DNA is TGTGCCAGCAGTGCTCGGGGGACAGGGTCTCAGCCCCAGCATTTT.

This clonotype occurred a few times. This chain joins TRBV6-5 and TRBJ2-6; no reliable D call. The CDR3 is 14 amino acids. Per the germline V gene, CDR1 is MNHEY and CDR2 is SVGAGI. Trimming removed 2 bases from V and 9 bases from J, with 11 bases in between. CDR3 nucleotides: TGTGCCAGCAGTTACCGTGAGGACGGCAACGTCCTGACTTTC. Translated, it gives CASSYREDGNVLTF.

The chain recombines TRBV30 with TRBJ1-1; D unresolved. In germline, CDR1 is GTSNPN, CDR2 SVGIG (reference sequence). V shed 0 bases and J shed 0 bases, with 8 bases lying between them. The CDR3 is 14 amino acids. The CDR3 sequence: CAWSVMGMNTEAFF. The CDR3 DNA reads TGTGCCTGGAGTGTTATGGGGATGAACACTGAAGCTTTCTTT.

This clonotype was observed at least ten times. This chain joins TRBV7-3 and TRBJ2-7; D may match TRBD1 or TRBD2 (5 bases each). The CDR3 contains 14 residues. Germline values: CDR1 SGHTA, CDR2 FQGTGA. V lost 4 bases to trimming and J lost 2 bases, with 12 bases between them. The CDR3 region has the DNA TGTGCCAGCAGCTCGGGGACCTTCACCTACGAGCAGTACTTC. This translates into CASSSGTFTYEQYF. The full variable domain, its missing parts supplied by reference TRBV7-3 and TRBJ2-7, is GAGVSQTPSNKVTEKGKYVELRCDPISGHTALYWYRQSLGQGPEFLIYFQGTGAADDSGLPNDRFFAVRPEGSVSTLKIQRTERGDSAVYLCASSSGTFTYEQYFGPGTRLTVT.

This clonotype was counted at least ten times. This chain connects TRBV12-3 or TRBV12-4 to TRBJ1-1; unclear D gene. Trimming left V 5 bases short and J 5 bases short, with 18 bases between. This CDR3 spans 15 amino acids. CDR3 residues: CASSTAGGTGTEAFF. For the CDR3, the DNA is TGTGCCAGCAGTACCGCAGGAGGTACTGGGACTGAAGCTTTCTTT.

Only a few counts were recorded for this clonotype. The genes are TRBV7-9 and TRBJ2-1, with TRBD2 matching over 13 bases. The CDR3 is 17 residues long. Trimming cost V 5 bases and J 4 bases; bases outside gene matches: 8. Germline assignment: CDR1 SEHNR and CDR2 FQNEAQ (reference sequence). The CDR3 bases are TGTGCCAGCAGCCGAGGACTAGCGGGGGTCTCATACAATGAGCAGTTCTTC. It codes for CASSRGLAGVSYNEQFF. Full variable domain (missing parts from reference TRBV7-9 and TRBJ2-1): DTGVSQNPRHKITKRGQNVTFRCDPISEHNRLYWYRQTLGQGPEFLTYFQNEAQLEKSRLLSDRFSAERPKGSFSTLEIQRTEQGDSAMYLCASSRGLAGVSYNEQFFGPGTRLTVL.

Comment on this clonotype: A junction end diverges from the germline sequence, so it may reflect a read error. The J gene is TRBJ2-7, the V gene TRBV7-8; TRBD1 aligns across 8 bases. CDR3 length: 13 amino acids. From germline, CDR1 is SGHVS and CDR2 FQNEAQ. CDR3 sequence: CASSLDRGTEQYF. As DNA, the CDR3 is TGTGCCAGCAGTTTAGACAGGGGAACCGAGCAGTACTTC.

This clonotype occurred a few times. V usage is TRBV28 and J usage is TRBJ2-1; a weak D match, TRBD2 (6 bases). Germline CDR1 and CDR2: MDHEN and SYDVKM. This CDR3 is 13 amino acids long. V shed 8 bases and J shed 1 base, with 9 bases lying between them. The CDR3 loop reads CASDGGSYNEQFF. DNA for the CDR3: TGTGCCAGCGACGGGGGTTCCTACAATGAGCAGTTCTTC.

This clonotype showed up just a few times. The gene calls are TRBV28 and TRBJ2-2; no definite D call. Trimming shortened V by 6 bases and J by 2 bases, and 16 bases separated the two germline ends. The CDR3 is 16 residues long. The V gene's germline CDR1 is MDHEN and CDR2 SYDVKM. The CDR3 here is CASSAHRPANTGELFF. DNA of the CDR3: TGTGCCAGCAGCGCACACCGCCCAGCAAACACCGGGGAGCTGTTTTTT. The full variable domain, its missing parts supplied by reference TRBV28 and TRBJ2-2, is DVKVTQSSRYLVKRTGEKVFLECVQDMDHENMFWYRQDPGLGLRLIYFSYDVKMKEKGDIPEGYSVSREKKERFSLILESASTNQTSMYLCASSAHRPANTGELFFGEGSRLTVL.

Concerning this clonotype: A clone one base away is much larger, so this may be a read error. The CDR3 region has the DNA TGTGCCAGCCGAGTGGCAGGGTCACTCGAGCAGTACTTC. It specifies CASRVAGSLEQYF. The chain joins TRBV21-1 to TRBJ2-7; TRBD1 is the table's D call, not checked against the DNA. TRBV21-1 is reported as a pseudogene. This CDR3 is 13 amino acids long.

Many counts were recorded for this clonotype. The chain carries TRBV20-1 and TRBJ2-3; D gene uncertain. V was cut by 5 bases and J by 2 bases, with 8 bases left in between. Germline values: CDR1 DFQATT, CDR2 SNEGSKA (reference sequence). The CDR3 totals 12 residues. The DNA of the CDR3 is TGCAGTGCTGATGATATCACAGATACGCAGTATTTT. Translation: CSADDITDTQYF.

A few counts support this clonotype. This chain uses TRBV6-2 or TRBV6-3 with TRBJ1-1; no clear D gene. This CDR3 region has 16 residues. Germline loops: CDR1 MNHEY, CDR2 SVGEGT. V lost 5 bases, J lost 0 bases, and 16 bases lay in between. CDR3 sequence: CASSIGPHPVNTEAFF. In DNA, the CDR3 is TGTGCCAGCAGTATCGGGCCCCATCCGGTGAACACTGAAGCTTTCTTT.